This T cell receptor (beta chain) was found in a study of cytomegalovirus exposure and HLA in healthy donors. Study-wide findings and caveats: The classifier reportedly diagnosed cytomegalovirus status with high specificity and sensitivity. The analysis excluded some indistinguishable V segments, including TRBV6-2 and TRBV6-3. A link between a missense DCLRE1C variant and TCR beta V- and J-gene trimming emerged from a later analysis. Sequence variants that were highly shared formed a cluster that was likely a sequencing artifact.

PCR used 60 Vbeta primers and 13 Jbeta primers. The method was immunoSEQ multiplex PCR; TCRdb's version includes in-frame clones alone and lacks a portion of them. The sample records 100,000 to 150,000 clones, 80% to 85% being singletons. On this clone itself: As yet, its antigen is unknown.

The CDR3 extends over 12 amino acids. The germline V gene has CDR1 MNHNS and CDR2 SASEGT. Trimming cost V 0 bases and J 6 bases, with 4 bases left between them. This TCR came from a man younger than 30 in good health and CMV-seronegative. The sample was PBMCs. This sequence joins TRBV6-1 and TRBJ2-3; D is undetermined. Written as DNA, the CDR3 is TGTGCCAGCAGTGAAGCGAGGGATACGCAGTATTTT. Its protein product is CASSEARDTQYF.